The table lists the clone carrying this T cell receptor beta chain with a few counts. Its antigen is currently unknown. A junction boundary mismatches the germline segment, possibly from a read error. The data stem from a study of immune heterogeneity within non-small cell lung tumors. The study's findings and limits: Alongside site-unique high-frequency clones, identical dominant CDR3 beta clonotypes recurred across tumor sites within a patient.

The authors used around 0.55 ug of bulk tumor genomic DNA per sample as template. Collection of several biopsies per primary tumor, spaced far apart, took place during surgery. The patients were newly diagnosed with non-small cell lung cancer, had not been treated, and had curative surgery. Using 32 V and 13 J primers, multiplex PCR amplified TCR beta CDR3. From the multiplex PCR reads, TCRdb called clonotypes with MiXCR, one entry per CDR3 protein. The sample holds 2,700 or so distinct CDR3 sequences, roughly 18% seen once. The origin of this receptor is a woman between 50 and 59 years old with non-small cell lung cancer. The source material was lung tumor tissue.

CDR3 DNA sequence: TGCGCCAGCAGCCAAGGAGCGGGACCCCCGTCCTACAAGCAGTACTTC. Its translation: CASSQGAGPPSYKQYF. V is TRBV4-1 and J is TRBJ2-7; 7 nucleotides agree with TRBD2. CDR1 and CDR2 from the germline V gene are MGHRA and YSYEKL. The CDR3 is made up of 16 amino acids.